Sequencing of this T cell receptor (beta chain) was carried out in a study of shared clonotypes between healthy human individuals. Germline V gene lookup returns CDR1 KGHSH and CDR2 LQKENI. The CDR3 contains 13 residues. The data were produced by immunoSEQ multiplex PCR, yet TCRdb's version contains in-frame clones alone and is incomplete. The sample gives just over 2,000,000 clones, 85% to 95% of which show up once; under 0.15% is in the top ten. On this clone itself: The junction shows a germline mismatch at one end, possibly a read error.

The sequencing input was naive CD4+ T cells sorted from blood. Subset in this sample: CD45RA+ positively selected. This clonotype was obtained from a young man in good health. V usage is TRBV18 and J usage is TRBJ1-1; 9 nucleotides line up with TRBD1. The CDR3, as DNA: TGCCACGGGACAGGGAGCATGAACACTGAAGCTTTCTTT. As protein: CHGTGSMNTEAFF.